These 29 T cell receptor beta chains were sequenced from one sample in a study of monozygotic twins with inflammatory bowel disease. TCRdb reanalyzed the 5' RACE reads, giving one entry per CDR3 protein sequence and no DNA. The sample is made up of approximately 330,000 distinct CDR3 sequences, and the top ten hold roughly 2% of it. The source material was blood. These receptors were taken from a human donor with ulcerative colitis or Crohn's disease, or a healthy co-twin of an affected twin (not recorded which).

V is TRBV6-2 or TRBV6-3 and J is TRBJ1-6. This CDR3 region has 20 residues. Germline CDR1 and CDR2: MNHEY and SVGEGT. The CDR3 sequence: CASSSGNPVQKSSYNSPLHF.

The V call is TRBV20-1, the J call TRBJ2-7; with no DNA, the TCRdb D assignment of TRBD1 cannot be verified. From germline, CDR1 is DFQATT and CDR2 SNEGSKA (reference sequence). The CDR3 runs 13 residues. The CDR3 loop is CSAPHGATYEQYF.

The V call is TRBV4-1, the J call TRBJ1-5; checking the TCRdb D call of TRBD1 is not possible without DNA. This CDR3 has 18 amino acids. Per germline, CDR1 MGHRA and CDR2 YSYEKL. CDR3 residues: CASSQDPPGTGGFQPQHF.

The rearrangement joins TRBV12-3 or TRBV12-4 to TRBJ2-5; TCRdb reports TRBD2, a call that lacks DNA to check it against. This CDR3 comprises 14 residues. The CDR3 sequence: CASSTLGDQETQYF.

The chain joins TRBV7-8 to TRBJ2-7; TCRdb returns TRBD1, unconfirmable since there is no DNA. The germline CDR1 and CDR2 sequences are SGHVS and FQNEAQ. The CDR3 loop spans 15 amino acids. The CDR3 spells CASILGRDSSYEQYF. Combining the CDR3 with reference TRBV7-8 and TRBJ2-7 gives the whole variable domain GAGVSQSPRYKVAKRGQDVALRCDPISGHVSLFWYQQALGQGPEFLTYFQNEAQLDKSGLPSDRFFAERPEGSVSTLKIQRTQQEDSAVYLCASILGRDSSYEQYFGPGTRLTVT.

The V and J genes are TRBV20-1 and TRBJ2-7; TCRdb's D call of TRBD1 is untestable without DNA. CDR3 length equals 15 residues. Germline V gives CDR1 DFQATT, CDR2 SNEGSKA (reference sequence). The CDR3 region is CSARVSGTGGYEQYF.

The J gene is TRBJ2-5, the V gene TRBV25-1; TCRdb's D call of TRBD2 is untestable without DNA. The length of the CDR3 is 14 residues. Germline CDR1 reads MGHDK; CDR2 reads SYGVNS. The CDR3 loop reads CASSELAGQETQYF.

The chain joins TRBV11-2 to TRBJ2-1; the D call of TRBD2 rests on TCRdb alone, since no DNA is present to check it. This CDR3 has 18 residues. The germline V gene encodes CDR1 SGHAT and CDR2 FQNNGV. CDR3 region: CASSLDWLAGFPYNEQFF.

The chain carries TRBV11-2 and TRBJ2-1; TCRdb's D call, TRBD1, is unchecked because there is no DNA. CDR1 is SGHAT, CDR2 FQNNGV, per germline. The CDR3 extends over 15 amino acids. The CDR3 protein is CASSLSRGPYNEQFF.

The chain joins TRBV19 to TRBJ2-2; the TCRdb D gene call, TRBD1, has no DNA to confirm it. Per the germline V gene, CDR1 is LNHDA and CDR2 is SQIVND (reference sequence). CDR3 length equals 15 residues. CDR3 sequence reads: CASSIVGDNTGELFF. Full variable domain (outside the CDR3, taken from reference TRBV19 and TRBJ2-2): DGGITQSPKYLFRKEGQNVTLSCEQNLNHDAMYWYRQDPGQGLRLIYYSQIVNDFQKGDIAEGYSVSREKKESFPLTVTSAQKNPTAFYLCASSIVGDNTGELFFGEGSRLTVL.

This chain connects TRBV11-2 to TRBJ1-5. The CDR3 is 16 residues long. CDR1 is SGHAT, CDR2 FQNNGV, per germline. The CDR3 loop is CASSLGRGLANQPQHF.

V and J are TRBV10-2 and TRBJ1-1; TCRdb's D call of TRBD1 is untestable without DNA. The CDR3 extends over 13 amino acids. From germline, CDR1 is WSHSY and CDR2 SAAADI. The CDR3 sequence: CASFRDLNTEAFF.

The chain recombines TRBV20-1 with TRBJ2-3; TCRdb indicates TRBD1, and absent DNA this call remains unverified. Germline CDR1 reads DFQATT; CDR2 reads SNEGSKA (reference sequence). The CDR3 is 12 amino acids. Here the CDR3 reads CSASRREDTQYF.

The chain links TRBV9 to TRBJ2-4; lacking DNA, the TRBD1 call made by TCRdb goes unchecked. The length of the CDR3 is 16 residues. Per the germline V gene, CDR1 is SGDLS and CDR2 is YYNGEE. CDR3 protein: CASSVAGGGPKNIQYF.

V is TRBV29-1 and J is TRBJ1-1; TCRdb proposes TRBD1, but this gene call is untestable without DNA. In germline, CDR1 is SQVTM, CDR2 ANQGSEA. The CDR3 extends over 13 amino acids. The CDR3 loop reads CSVAYRDDTEAFF.

V gene TRBV20-1 combines with J gene TRBJ2-1; TCRdb picks TRBD1, but there is no DNA to check that call. The CDR3 spans 17 residues. CDR1 and CDR2 from the germline V gene are DFQATT and SNEGSKA (reference sequence). The CDR3 sequence is CSAPLILTGSSYNEQFF.

V is TRBV5-1 and J is TRBJ2-1. The CDR3 totals 15 residues. Germline CDR1 is SGHRS and CDR2 is YFSETQ. The CDR3 loop is CASSLGGSFDNEQFF.

The chain couples TRBV15 to TRBJ2-5. Germline CDR1 LNHNV, CDR2 YYDKDF (reference sequence). This CDR3 has 13 amino acids. The CDR3 here is CATSRPFGETQYF.

CDR3 sequence reads: CASSLRSLGTQYF. This chain links TRBV6-5 with TRBJ2-5. The CDR3 spans 13 residues. The germline CDR1 and CDR2 sequences are MNHEY and SVGAGI.

The chain has TRBV9 and TRBJ2-3; TCRdb reports TRBD2, a call that lacks DNA to check it against. The length of the CDR3 is 15 residues. Germline-derived CDR1 and CDR2 are SGDLS and YYNGEE. The CDR3 is CASSVSAGGRDTQYF.

The CDR3 sequence is CASSFWSTGSYEQYF. The V call is TRBV5-1, the J call TRBJ2-7; as DNA is missing, the TRBD1 call by TCRdb cannot be tested. The CDR3 loop spans 15 amino acids. CDR1 SGHRS and CDR2 YFSETQ come from the germline V gene.

The chain uses TRBV5-6 and TRBJ1-1; TCRdb selects TRBD1, and the lack of DNA leaves this call unchecked. The length of the CDR3 is 13 residues. Looked up from germline, CDR1 is SGHDT and CDR2 is YYEEEE. CDR3 loop: CASSFAGGPEAFF.

The chain carries TRBV5-1 and TRBJ2-2. The CDR3 spans 16 residues. Germline lookup yields CDR1 SGHRS and CDR2 YFSETQ. CDR3 amino acids: CASSLLGYRTTGELFF.

This chain joins TRBV4-3 and TRBJ2-3; checking the TCRdb D call of TRBD1 is not possible without DNA. The germline gives CDR1 LGHNA, CDR2 YSLEER. This CDR3 comprises 15 residues. The CDR3 spells CASREEAWGGDTQYF.

V and J are TRBV29-1 and TRBJ2-7. CDR1 and CDR2 from the germline V gene are SQVTM and ANQGSEA. The CDR3 is 13 amino acids. CDR3 region: CSVAGVGTYEQYF.

The rearrangement joins TRBV5-1 to TRBJ2-1. The CDR3 spans 16 residues. Germline V gives CDR1 SGHRS, CDR2 YFSETQ. The CDR3 reads CASSLGPKIGHNEQFF.

The genes are TRBV10-3 and TRBJ1-1; TCRdb calls TRBD1, which cannot be checked without DNA. The CDR3 covers 14 residues. CDR1 ENHRY and CDR2 SYGVKD come from the germline V gene. This CDR3 is CAISARGGDTEAFF.

V usage is TRBV27 and J usage is TRBJ1-2; absent DNA, TCRdb's TRBD1 call cannot be checked. The CDR3 is made up of 12 amino acids. Looked up from germline, CDR1 is MNHEY and CDR2 is SMNVEV (reference sequence). Here the CDR3 reads CASRRGNYGYTF.

The V gene is TRBV5-1, the J gene TRBJ2-2. The CDR3 runs to 15 residues. Per germline, CDR1 SGHRS and CDR2 YFSETQ. The CDR3: CASSSPDTNTGELFF.